These T cell receptor beta chains were read from a single sample in a study of cytomegalovirus exposure and HLA in healthy donors. This table comes from immunoSEQ multiplex PCR, and its TCRdb copy is limited to in-frame clones, with some not included. The table has 100,000 to 150,000 clones, 65% to 85% seen once. The sequencing sample was made of PBMCs. These receptors originate from a woman younger than 30 in good health and CMV-seronegative. The CDR3 runs from the conserved cysteine through the conserved F or W. D genes are given only for firm matches. Size values are once, few and many counts, or a class for expanded clones, and some rows have none.

cdr3_aa: CASSPTGRLDGYTF
cdr3_nt: TGTGCCAGCAGCCCGACAGGGAGACTAGATGGCTACACCTTC
j_call: TRBJ1-2
d_call: TRBD1
clone_size: .
v_call: TRBV25-1

cdr3_aa: CAVSRGSLTTDTQYF
cdr3_nt: TGTGCCGTCTCGCGAGGGAGCCTCACCACAGATACGCAGTATTTT
j_call: TRBJ2-3
d_call: .
clone_size: once
v_call: TRBV10-3

cdr3_aa: CASRPPGSQTYEQYF
cdr3_nt: TGTGCCAGCAGGCCCCCTGGCTCTCAGACCTACGAGCAGTACTTC
j_call: TRBJ2-7
d_call: .
clone_size: .
v_call: TRBV6-5

cdr3_aa: CATSRRFSGGPTGELFF
cdr3_nt: TGTGCCACCAGCAGAAGATTTTCGGGGGGGCCCACCGGGGAGCTGTTTTTT
j_call: TRBJ2-2
d_call: TRBD2
clone_size: .
v_call: TRBV15

cdr3_aa: CSVALVRGLMNTEAFF
cdr3_nt: TGCAGCGTCGCTCTCGTGAGGGGACTCATGAACACTGAAGCTTTCTTT
j_call: TRBJ1-1
d_call: .
clone_size: .
v_call: TRBV29-1

cdr3_aa: CASSSGLAEASGEQYF
cdr3_nt: TGTGCCAGCAGCTCTGGACTAGCGGAGGCATCGGGCGAGCAGTACTTC
j_call: TRBJ2-7
d_call: TRBD2
clone_size: .
v_call: TRBV5-4

cdr3_aa: CSVLTGGRSEQYF
cdr3_nt: TGCAGCGTACTGACAGGGGGCAGGAGCGAGCAGTACTTC
j_call: TRBJ2-7
d_call: TRBD1
clone_size: few
v_call: TRBV29-1

cdr3_aa: CASSIDRTDYGYTF
cdr3_nt: TGTGCCAGTAGTATAGACCGGACAGACTATGGCTACACCTTC
j_call: TRBJ1-2
d_call: .
clone_size: .
v_call: TRBV19

cdr3_aa: CASREGLSYEQYF
cdr3_nt: TGTGCCAGCAGGGAGGGGCTATCCTACGAGCAGTACTTC
j_call: TRBJ2-7
d_call: .
clone_size: .
v_call: TRBV11-3

cdr3_aa: CASSSGTGTYEQYF
cdr3_nt: TGTGCCAGCAGCTCCGGGACTGGTACCTACGAGCAGTACTTC
j_call: TRBJ2-7
d_call: .
clone_size: .
v_call: TRBV7-6

cdr3_aa: CASGREELQAFF
cdr3_nt: TGTGCCAGCGGCAGGGAGGAATTACAAGCTTTCTTT
j_call: TRBJ1-1
d_call: .
clone_size: .
v_call: TRBV6-1

cdr3_aa: CASSKTGDGYTF
cdr3_nt: TGTGCCAGCAGTAAGACAGGGGATGGCTACACCTTC
j_call: TRBJ1-2
d_call: TRBD1
clone_size: .
v_call: TRBV2

cdr3_aa: CASSEGSRAPQFF
cdr3_nt: TGTGCCAGCAGTGAAGGGTCGAGGGCCCCGCAGTTCTTC
j_call: TRBJ2-1
d_call: .
clone_size: .
v_call: TRBV6-5

cdr3_aa: CASRSLAGYNEQFF
cdr3_nt: TGTGCCAGTAGATCACTAGCGGGTTACAATGAGCAGTTCTTC
j_call: TRBJ2-1
d_call: TRBD2
clone_size: .
v_call: TRBV19

cdr3_aa: CASSLGQVLNQPQHF
cdr3_nt: TGTGCCAGCAGCCTGGGACAGGTGCTCAATCAGCCCCAGCATTTT
j_call: TRBJ1-5
d_call: TRBD1
clone_size: few
v_call: TRBV2

cdr3_aa: CASSVASGGHGYTF
cdr3_nt: TGTGCCAGCAGCGTAGCGTCAGGGGGCCATGGCTACACCTTC
j_call: TRBJ1-2
d_call: TRBD1
clone_size: few
v_call: TRBV9

cdr3_aa: CASSEWGRGAWGTEAFF
cdr3_nt: TGTGCCAGCAGTGAATGGGGCAGGGGGGCTTGGGGCACTGAAGCTTTCTTT
j_call: TRBJ1-1
d_call: TRBD1
clone_size: .
v_call: TRBV25-1

cdr3_aa: CASSLVQGEGYTF
cdr3_nt: TGTGCCAGCAGCTTGGTACAGGGTGAAGGCTACACCTTC
j_call: TRBJ1-2
d_call: .
clone_size: .
v_call: TRBV5-4

cdr3_aa: CASSLVASGRSEQYF
cdr3_nt: TGCGCCAGCAGCTTGGTGGCTAGCGGGAGGTCCGAGCAGTACTTC
j_call: TRBJ2-7
d_call: TRBD2
clone_size: .
v_call: TRBV5-1

cdr3_aa: CASSQGPRGGRSETQYF
cdr3_nt: TGCGCCAGCAGCCAAGGCCCCAGGGGCGGGAGATCGGAGACCCAGTACTTC
j_call: TRBJ2-5
d_call: .
clone_size: .
v_call: TRBV4-1

cdr3_aa: CASSDGWRGPKYF
cdr3_nt: TGTGCCAGCAGTGATGGGTGGCGGGGTCCCAAGTACTTC
j_call: TRBJ2-5
d_call: .
clone_size: .
v_call: TRBV2

cdr3_aa: CATQSEARTGELFF
cdr3_nt: TGTGCCACCCAGAGTGAGGCCCGCACCGGGGAGCTGTTTTTT
j_call: TRBJ2-2
d_call: .
clone_size: .
v_call: TRBV27

cdr3_aa: CAYTFGQGRGDTQYF
cdr3_nt: .
j_call: TRBJ2-3
d_call: .
clone_size: .
v_call: TRBV30

cdr3_aa: CASSGSGNNEQFF
cdr3_nt: TGCGCCAGCTCTGGTAGCGGGAACAATGAGCAGTTCTTC
j_call: TRBJ2-1
d_call: TRBD2
clone_size: .
v_call: TRBV5-1

cdr3_aa: CASSEVGQGGDEQYF
cdr3_nt: TGTGCCAGCAGTGAAGTTGGACAGGGGGGCGACGAGCAGTACTTC
j_call: TRBJ2-7
d_call: TRBD1
clone_size: .
v_call: TRBV6-1

cdr3_aa: CASSSVPGGRRYGYTF
cdr3_nt: TGTGCCAGCAGCTCGGTACCAGGGGGTCGACGATATGGCTACACCTTC
j_call: TRBJ1-2
d_call: TRBD1
clone_size: .
v_call: TRBV7-2

cdr3_aa: CASSLSTGTGNTIYF
cdr3_nt: TGTGCCAGCAGCTTAAGTACAGGGACTGGAAACACCATATATTTT
j_call: TRBJ1-3
d_call: .
clone_size: few
v_call: TRBV5-4

cdr3_aa: CASSPGRGVSYGYTF
cdr3_nt: TGTGCCAGTAGTCCGGGACGGGGGGTTAGCTATGGCTACACCTTC
j_call: TRBJ1-2
d_call: .
clone_size: once
v_call: TRBV19

cdr3_aa: CASSYLGGGAPDTQYF
cdr3_nt: TGTGCCAGCAGTTACCTGGGCGGGGGAGCACCAGATACGCAGTATTTT
j_call: TRBJ2-3
d_call: TRBD2
clone_size: .
v_call: TRBV6-5

cdr3_aa: CAISESEEGSGYTF
cdr3_nt: TGTGCCATCAGTGAGTCGGAGGAGGGGAGTGGCTACACCTTC
j_call: TRBJ1-2
d_call: .
clone_size: .
v_call: TRBV10-3

cdr3_aa: CASSFTGSGYGYTF
cdr3_nt: TGTGCCAGCAGCTTCACAGGCTCGGGCTATGGCTACACCTTC
j_call: TRBJ1-2
d_call: .
clone_size: .
v_call: TRBV7-9

cdr3_aa: CATSRRTAITEAFF
cdr3_nt: TGTGCCACCAGCAGAAGGACAGCTATCACTGAAGCTTTCTTT
j_call: TRBJ1-1
d_call: .
clone_size: .
v_call: TRBV15

cdr3_aa: CASSVSYQETQYF
cdr3_nt: TGTGCCAGCAGCGTAAGCTACCAAGAGACCCAGTACTTC
j_call: TRBJ2-5
d_call: .
clone_size: few
v_call: TRBV9

cdr3_aa: CASSKALGSGVTRIGPNEQFF
cdr3_nt: TGTGCCAGCAGCAAAGCGCTGGGGTCAGGGGTGACGAGAATCGGGCCCAATGAGCAGTTCTTC
j_call: TRBJ2-1
d_call: .
clone_size: few
v_call: TRBV21-1

cdr3_aa: CASGGEQLNTEAFF
cdr3_nt: TGTGCGTCGGGGGGGGAACAACTGAACACTGAAGCTTTCTTT
j_call: TRBJ1-1
d_call: .
clone_size: .
v_call: TRBV6-5

cdr3_aa: CATTGEETQYF
cdr3_nt: TGTGCGACAACAGGGGAGGAGACCCAGTACTTC
j_call: TRBJ2-5
d_call: TRBD1
clone_size: .
v_call: TRBV7-9

cdr3_aa: CASSVRTGPLRYGYTF
cdr3_nt: TGTGCCAGCAGTGTTCGGACAGGGCCCCTCCGCTATGGCTACACCTTC
j_call: TRBJ1-2
d_call: TRBD1
clone_size: .
v_call: TRBV6-1

cdr3_aa: CAWKRAGRSGNQPQHF
cdr3_nt: TGTGCCTGGAAGCGGGCGGGAAGGAGTGGCAATCAGCCCCAGCATTTT
j_call: TRBJ1-5
d_call: .
clone_size: .
v_call: TRBV30

cdr3_aa: CASSRGLSLVGELFF
cdr3_nt: TGTGCCAGCAGCCGAGGACTGTCGCTGGTCGGGGAGCTGTTTTTT
j_call: TRBJ2-2
d_call: .
clone_size: .
v_call: TRBV7-6

cdr3_aa: CASSLAGARELFF
cdr3_nt: TGTGCCAGCAGCTTAGCGGGAGCGCGGGAGCTGTTTTTT
j_call: TRBJ2-2
d_call: .
clone_size: .
v_call: TRBV7-9

cdr3_aa: CASSLRWGRETQYF
cdr3_nt: TGTGCCAGCAGCTTAAGATGGGGCAGGGAGACCCAGTACTTC
j_call: TRBJ2-5
d_call: .
clone_size: .
v_call: TRBV7-9

cdr3_aa: CATSRGGVKDEQFF
cdr3_nt: TGTGCCACCAGCAGAGGGGGAGTAAAGGATGAGCAGTTCTTC
j_call: TRBJ2-1
d_call: .
clone_size: .
v_call: TRBV15

cdr3_aa: CASSSSYGYTF
cdr3_nt: TGTGCCAGCAGCTCTTCTTATGGCTACACCTTC
j_call: TRBJ1-2
d_call: .
clone_size: .
v_call: TRBV7-2

cdr3_aa: CAWSTWDRLYEQYF
cdr3_nt: TGTGCCTGGAGTACTTGGGACAGGCTTTACGAGCAGTACTTC
j_call: TRBJ2-7
d_call: TRBD1
clone_size: .
v_call: TRBV30

cdr3_aa: CASSLEQGHHQPQHF
cdr3_nt: TGTGCCAGCAGCTTAGAACAGGGCCACCATCAGCCCCAGCATTTT
j_call: TRBJ1-5
d_call: .
clone_size: .
v_call: TRBV7-2

cdr3_aa: CASSLALAGYEQYF
cdr3_nt: TGTGCCAGCAGCTTAGCTCTGGCCGGGTACGAGCAGTACTTC
j_call: TRBJ2-7
d_call: .
clone_size: .
v_call: TRBV7-2

cdr3_aa: CAWGPGGTDTQYF
cdr3_nt: TGTGCCTGGGGCCCCGGGGGCACAGATACGCAGTATTTT
j_call: TRBJ2-3
d_call: .
clone_size: .
v_call: TRBV30

cdr3_aa: CASSQKSPGQETQYF
cdr3_nt: TGCGCCAGCAGCCAAAAGAGTCCGGGACAAGAGACCCAGTACTTC
j_call: TRBJ2-5
d_call: .
clone_size: .
v_call: TRBV4-1

cdr3_aa: CAWGAYRIETQYF
cdr3_nt: TGTGCCTGGGGGGCCTATAGGATAGAGACCCAGTACTTC
j_call: TRBJ2-5
d_call: .
clone_size: .
v_call: TRBV30

cdr3_aa: CASSLMPVNTEAFF
cdr3_nt: TGTGCCAGCAGCTTAATGCCGGTGAACACTGAAGCTTTCTTT
j_call: TRBJ1-1
d_call: .
clone_size: few
v_call: TRBV7-2

cdr3_aa: CAFFSGNTIYF
cdr3_nt: TGTGCCTTCTTCTCTGGAAACACCATATATTTT
j_call: TRBJ1-3
d_call: .
clone_size: .
v_call: TRBV7-9